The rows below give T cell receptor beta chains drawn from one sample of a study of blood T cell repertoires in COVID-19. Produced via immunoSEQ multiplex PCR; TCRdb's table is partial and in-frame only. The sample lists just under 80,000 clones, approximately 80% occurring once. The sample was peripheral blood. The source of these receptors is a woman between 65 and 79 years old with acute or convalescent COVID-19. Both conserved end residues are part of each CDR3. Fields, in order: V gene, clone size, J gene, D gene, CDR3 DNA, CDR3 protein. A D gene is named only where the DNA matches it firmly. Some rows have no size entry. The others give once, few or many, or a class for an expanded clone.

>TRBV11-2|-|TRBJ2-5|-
TGTGCCAGCAGCTGGGGGCTGGTGCAGGGTGATACCCAGTACTTC
CASSWGLVQGDTQYF
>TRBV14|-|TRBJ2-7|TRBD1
TGTGCCAGCAGCCGGGGACAGGGGGTCGCCTACGAGCAGTACTTC
CASSRGQGVAYEQYF
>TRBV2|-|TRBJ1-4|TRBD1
TGTGCCAGCACCCGGGGACAGGGCGCAACTAATGAAAAACTGTTTTTT
CASTRGQGATNEKLFF
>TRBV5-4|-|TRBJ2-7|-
TGTGCCAGCAGCACACCAGCGGGCTTTTCCTACGAGCAGTACTTC
CASSTPAGFSYEQYF
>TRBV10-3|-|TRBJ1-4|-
TGTGCCATCAGGAGTTCAACTAATGAAAAACTGTTTTTT
CAIRSSTNEKLFF
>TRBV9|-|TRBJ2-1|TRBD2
TGTGCCAGCAGCATAACTAGCGGGACCCATTACGGACGCTCCTACAATGAGCAGTTCTTC
CASSITSGTHYGRSYNEQFF
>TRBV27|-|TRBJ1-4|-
TGTGCCAGCAGTTTCTCGGGGTTTGAAAAACTGTTTTTT
CASSFSGFEKLFF
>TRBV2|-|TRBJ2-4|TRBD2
TGTGCCAGTAGCGCCGGGACTAGCGGGATTGGCGCCAAAAACATTCAGTACTTC
CASSAGTSGIGAKNIQYF
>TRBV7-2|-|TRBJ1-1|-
TGTGCCAGCAGCTTTTACGCGGGGGACCTTGAAGCTTTCTTT
CASSFYAGDLEAFF
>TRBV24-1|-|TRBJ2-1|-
TGTGCCACCAGTGACCTAACTACTCCCCCCTACAATGAGCAGTTCTTC
CATSDLTTPPYNEQFF
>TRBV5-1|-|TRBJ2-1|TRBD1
TGCGCCAGCAGCCGAGGACAGGGGGACGTCAATGAGCAGTTCTTC
CASSRGQGDVNEQFF
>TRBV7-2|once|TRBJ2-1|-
TGTGCCAGCAGCTTAATAGCCAGCTCCTACAATGAGCAGTTCTTC
CASSLIASSYNEQFF
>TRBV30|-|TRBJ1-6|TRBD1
TGTGCCTGGAGCCTGACAGGGGGCGCGAGGTCACCCCTCCACTTT
CAWSLTGGARSPLHF
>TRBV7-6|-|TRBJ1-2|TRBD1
TGTGCCAGCAGCGAACGCCCTACAGGGGTGGGCTATGGCTACACCTTC
CASSERPTGVGYGYTF
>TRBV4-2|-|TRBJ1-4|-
TGTGCCAGCAGCCAAGTCAGGGGACGAGAAGGGGAAAAACTGTTTTTT
CASSQVRGREGEKLFF